These 7 T cell receptor beta chains came from one sample sequenced in a study of PD-1 blockade in classical Hodgkin lymphoma (dated by TCRdb to the early 2020s). The method was the immunoSEQ multiplex PCR assay. TCRdb obtained this table from immuneACCESS and retained in-frame rearrangements with V and J assigned. These tables miss some clones; where compared with another copy, unresolved V genes account for less than half of the shortfall, and the remainder is unexplained. This sample has roughly 70,000 clones in its table, and over 55% of those were observed once. Approximately 8.4% of the sample belongs to the ten largest clones. In light of the paper, this sample's time point label describes: cycle 2 day 1 (C2D1) of nivolumab. Every trial patient had relapsed following autologous stem cell transplantation, and prior brentuximab vedotin exposure was what differed among cohorts A, B and C. Sequences were derived from peripheral blood mononuclear cells (PBMCs), sampled before the second cycle of nivolumab. These receptors all stem from a human donor with classical Hodgkin lymphoma.

V and J are TRBV5-1 and TRBJ1-1; 9 nucleotides match TRBD1. This CDR3 is built from 16 residues. Losses at the gene ends were 1 base for V and 7 bases for J; bases not matched to a gene: 11. CDR1 and CDR2 from the germline V gene are SGHRS and YFSETQ. CDR3 sequence reads: CASSLMSPGQGVEAFF. The CDR3 DNA follows: TGCGCCAGCAGCTTGATGTCTCCGGGACAGGGAGTTGAAGCTTTCTTT.

The CDR3 DNA reads as TGTGCCAGCAGGGGGGGACAGGTCGGTGGCTACACCTTC. Translating gives CASRGGQVGGYTF. The chain recombines TRBV2 with TRBJ1-2; 8 nucleotides match TRBD1. The CDR3 extends over 13 amino acids. The germline V gene encodes CDR1 SNHLY and CDR2 FYNNEI. Trimming cost V 6 bases and J 7 bases; bases outside gene matches: 7.

The rearrangement links TRBV5-5 to TRBJ2-5; 8 bases line up with TRBD1. Germline CDR1 is SGHKS and CDR2 is YYEKEE (reference sequence). The CDR3 consists of 13 residues. The V and J ends lost 3 bases and 5 bases, in that order; junction bases with no gene match: 3. The CDR3 region has the DNA TGTGCCAGCAGCTCAGGGGGCGGGGAGACCCAGTACTTC. Translated, it gives CASSSGGGETQYF. Full variable domain (outside the CDR3, taken from reference TRBV5-5 and TRBJ2-5): DAGVTQSPTHLIKTRGQQVTLRCSPISGHKSVSWYQQVLGQGPQFIFQYYEKEERGRGNFPDRFSARQFPNYSSELNVNALLLGDSALYLCASSSGGGETQYFGPGTRLLVL.

This clone was counted between two and nine times. The chain combines TRBV28 with TRBJ2-5; 7 bases map to TRBD2. This CDR3 has 15 amino acids. V was pared by 3 bases and J by 2 bases, with 6 bases of the junction left unmatched. Germline V gene lookup returns CDR1 MDHEN and CDR2 SYDVKM. CDR3 DNA: TGTGCCAGCAGTTTCCGCGGGGGAGTGCAAGAGACCCAGTACTTC. This sequence encodes CASSFRGGVQETQYF.

This clone is labeled medium-sized. This chain connects TRBV2 to TRBJ1-5, with 10 bases that match TRBD1. After removal of 5 bases from V and 3 bases from J, the junction contained 4 bases not matched to a gene. The CDR3 sequence is 15 residues long. Germline-derived CDR1 and CDR2 are SNHLY and FYNNEI. The DNA of the CDR3 is TGTGCCAGCAGTCAGGACAGGGGGATCAATCAGCCCCAGCATTTT. Protein product: CASSQDRGINQPQHF.

The genes are TRBV27 and TRBJ1-5; D might be TRBD1 (6 bases). The CDR3 loop spans 14 amino acids. Germline V gene data show CDR1 as MNHEY and CDR2 as SMNVEV (reference sequence). V lost 4 bases to trimming and J lost 7 bases, with 14 bases between them. CDR3 loop: CASSSYREGQPQHF. CDR3 DNA sequence: TGTGCCAGCAGTTCCTACAGGGAGGGCCAGCCCCAGCATTTT.

This sequence joins TRBV5-1 and TRBJ2-3; 11 nucleotides match TRBD2. CDR1 is SGHRS, CDR2 YFSETQ, per germline. Trimming removed 5 bases from V and 0 bases from J; junction bases left unmatched: 14. The CDR3 spans 19 residues. CDR3 nucleotides: TGCGCCAGCAGTTTATATTTATTAGCGGGAGGGCCAAGCACAGATACGCAGTATTTT. This encodes CASSLYLLAGGPSTDTQYF. The variable domain in full, completed from reference TRBV5-1 and TRBJ2-3, reads KAGVTQTPRYLIKTRGQQVTLSCSPISGHRSVSWYQQTPGQGLQFLFEYFSETQRNKGNFPGRFSGRQFSNSRSEMNVSTLELGDSALYLCASSLYLLAGGPSTDTQYFGPGTRLTVL.